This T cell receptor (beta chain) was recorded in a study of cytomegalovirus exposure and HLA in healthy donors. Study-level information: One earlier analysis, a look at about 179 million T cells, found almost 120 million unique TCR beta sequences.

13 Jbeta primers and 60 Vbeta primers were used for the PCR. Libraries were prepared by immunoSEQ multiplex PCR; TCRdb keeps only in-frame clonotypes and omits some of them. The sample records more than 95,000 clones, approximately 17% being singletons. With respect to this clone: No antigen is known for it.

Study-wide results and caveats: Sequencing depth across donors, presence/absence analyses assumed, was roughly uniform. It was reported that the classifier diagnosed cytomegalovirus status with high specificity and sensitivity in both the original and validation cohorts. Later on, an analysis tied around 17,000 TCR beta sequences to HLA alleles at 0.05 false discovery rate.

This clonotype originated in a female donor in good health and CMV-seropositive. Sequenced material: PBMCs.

This CDR3 reads CASSSNLDSYEQYF. CDR3 nucleotide sequence: TGTGCCAGCAGTTCGAACTTGGACAGCTACGAGCAGTACTTC. J is TRBJ2-7 and V is TRBV28; possible D gene TRBD1, 6 bases. Per the germline V gene, CDR1 is MDHEN and CDR2 is SYDVKM. The V end was cut by 4 bases, the J end by 3 bases, with 13 bases between. There are 14 residues in the CDR3.